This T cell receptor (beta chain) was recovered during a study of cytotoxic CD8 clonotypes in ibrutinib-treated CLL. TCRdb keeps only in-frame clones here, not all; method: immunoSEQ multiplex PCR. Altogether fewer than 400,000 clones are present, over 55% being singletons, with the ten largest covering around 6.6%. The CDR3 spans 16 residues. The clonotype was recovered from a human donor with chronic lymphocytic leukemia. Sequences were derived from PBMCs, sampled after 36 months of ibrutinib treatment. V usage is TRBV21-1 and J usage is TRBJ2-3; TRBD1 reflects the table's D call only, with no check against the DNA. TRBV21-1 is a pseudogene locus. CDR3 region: CASSKVGRESTDTQYF. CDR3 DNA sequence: TGTGCCAGCAGCAAAGTTGGCAGGGAAAGCACAGATACGCAGTATTTT.